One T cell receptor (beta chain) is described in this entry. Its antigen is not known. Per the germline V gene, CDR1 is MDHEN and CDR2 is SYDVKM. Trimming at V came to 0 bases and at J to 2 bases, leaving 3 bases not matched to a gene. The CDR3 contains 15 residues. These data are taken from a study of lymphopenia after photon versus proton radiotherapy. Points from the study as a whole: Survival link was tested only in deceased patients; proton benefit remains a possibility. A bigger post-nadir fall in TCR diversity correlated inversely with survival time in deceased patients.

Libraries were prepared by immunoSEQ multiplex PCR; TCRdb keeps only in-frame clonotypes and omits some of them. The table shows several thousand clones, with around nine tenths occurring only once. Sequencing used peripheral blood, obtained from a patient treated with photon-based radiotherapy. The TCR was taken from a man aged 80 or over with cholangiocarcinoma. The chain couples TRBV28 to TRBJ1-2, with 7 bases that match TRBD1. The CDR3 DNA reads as TGTGCCAGCAGTTTATGGACAGGGTGGAACTATGGCTACACCTTC. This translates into CASSLWTGWNYGYTF.